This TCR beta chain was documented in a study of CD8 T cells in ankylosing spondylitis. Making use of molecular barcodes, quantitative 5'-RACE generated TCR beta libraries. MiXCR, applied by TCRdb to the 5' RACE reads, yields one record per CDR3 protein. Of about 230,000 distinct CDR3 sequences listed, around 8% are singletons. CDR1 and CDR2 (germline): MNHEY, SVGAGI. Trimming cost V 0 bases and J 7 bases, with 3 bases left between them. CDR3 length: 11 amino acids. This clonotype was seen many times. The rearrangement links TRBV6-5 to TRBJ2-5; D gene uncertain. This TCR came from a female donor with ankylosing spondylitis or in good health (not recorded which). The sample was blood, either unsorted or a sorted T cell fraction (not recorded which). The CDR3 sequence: CASSYSGTQYF. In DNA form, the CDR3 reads TGTGCCAGCAGTTACTCCGGGACCCAGTACTTC.